These T cell receptor beta chains were read from a single sample in a study of T cells in Graves' hyperthyroidism and ophthalmopathy. TCRdb reanalysed the multiplex PCR reads using MiXCR and keeps one entry per CDR3 protein. The table lists 150,000 to 200,000 distinct CDR3 sequences, around 8.9% of them singletons. Sequenced material: blood. The receptor source for this set is a woman aged 18-29 years with Graves' hyperthyroidism that later progressed to Graves' ophthalmopathy. The conserved cysteine and the conserved F or W are not part of the CDR3 here. The order of the fields is J gene, D gene, V gene, clone size, CDR3 protein. A D gene is named only where the DNA matches it firmly. Clone size is not always given. Where it is, it says once, few, many or a class for expanded clones.

TRBJ2-2 | TRBD1 | TRBV30 | many | AWRGTGYGELF
TRBJ2-3 | - | TRBV2 | many | ASRGADTQY
TRBJ1-2 | - | TRBV12-3/TRBV12-4 | few | ASSYTGTLYGYT
TRBJ1-4 | - | TRBV5-6 | - | ASSFYGVGNEKLF
TRBJ2-7 | - | TRBV27 | many | ASSPRGSLSYEQY
TRBJ2-2 | - | TRBV12-3/TRBV12-4 | many | ASSPPRGGRAGELF
TRBJ2-1 | - | TRBV20-1 | few | SADLAQEQF
TRBJ2-1 | - | TRBV4-2 | few | ASSLNGQHGINSYNEQF
TRBJ1-2 | TRBD1 | TRBV15 | many | ATSPTNDRVVGYT
TRBJ2-7 | - | TRBV24-1 | many | ATTYEQY
TRBJ2-1 | - | TRBV11-2 | many | ASSLGQGLANNEQF
TRBJ1-2 | - | TRBV20-1 | many | SARVAYGYT
TRBJ1-2 | - | TRBV27 | many | ASSLSGPGTYGGYT
TRBJ1-2 | - | TRBV9 | many | ASSVAKGYYGYT
TRBJ2-3 | - | TRBV2 | many | ASSEPDLSTDTQY
TRBJ2-7 | TRBD1 | TRBV6-1 | many | ASKGTALEEQY
TRBJ2-7 | TRBD2 | TRBV4-1 | many | ASSQDPSGGAYEQY